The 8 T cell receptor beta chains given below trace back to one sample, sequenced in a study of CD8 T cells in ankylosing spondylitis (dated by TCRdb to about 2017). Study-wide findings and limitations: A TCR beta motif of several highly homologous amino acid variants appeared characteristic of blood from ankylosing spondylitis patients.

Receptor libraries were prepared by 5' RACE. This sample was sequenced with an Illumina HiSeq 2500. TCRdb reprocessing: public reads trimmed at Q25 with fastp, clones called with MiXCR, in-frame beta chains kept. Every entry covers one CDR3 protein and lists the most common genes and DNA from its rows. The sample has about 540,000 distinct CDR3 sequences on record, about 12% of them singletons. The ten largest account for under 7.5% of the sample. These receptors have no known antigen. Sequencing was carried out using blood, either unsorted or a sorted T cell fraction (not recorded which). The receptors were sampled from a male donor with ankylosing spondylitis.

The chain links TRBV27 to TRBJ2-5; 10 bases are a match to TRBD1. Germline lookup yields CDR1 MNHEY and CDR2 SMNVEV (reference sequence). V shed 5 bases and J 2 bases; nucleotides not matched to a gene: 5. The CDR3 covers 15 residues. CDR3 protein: CASSTGQGLQETQYF. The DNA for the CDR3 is TGTGCCAGCAGTACGGGACAGGGGCTACAAGAGACCCAGTACTTC.

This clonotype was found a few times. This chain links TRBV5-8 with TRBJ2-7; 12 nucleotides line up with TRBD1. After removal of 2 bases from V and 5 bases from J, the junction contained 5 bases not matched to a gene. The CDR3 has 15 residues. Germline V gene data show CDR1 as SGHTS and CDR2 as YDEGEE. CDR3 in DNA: TGTGCCAGCAGCTTACTGGGGACAGGGGGCAACGAGCAGTACGTC. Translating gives CASSLLGTGGNEQYV.

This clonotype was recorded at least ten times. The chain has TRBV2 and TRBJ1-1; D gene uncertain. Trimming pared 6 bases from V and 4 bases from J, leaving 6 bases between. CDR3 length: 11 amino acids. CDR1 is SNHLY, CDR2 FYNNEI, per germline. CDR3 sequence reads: CASRAGTEAFF. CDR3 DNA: TGTGCCAGCAGGGCGGGCACTGAAGCTTTCTTT. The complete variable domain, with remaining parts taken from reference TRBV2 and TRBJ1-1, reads EPEVTQTPSHQVTQMGQEVILRCVPISNHLYFYWYRQILGQKVEFLVSFYNNEISEKSEIFDDQFSVERPDGSNFTLKIRSTKLEDSAMYFCASRAGTEAFFGQGTRLTVV.

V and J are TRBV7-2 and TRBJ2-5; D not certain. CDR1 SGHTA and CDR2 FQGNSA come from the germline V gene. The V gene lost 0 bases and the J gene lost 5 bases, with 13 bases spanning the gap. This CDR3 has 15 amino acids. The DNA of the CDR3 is TGTGCCAGCAGCTTAGCGGATGTAGGGCGGGAGACCCAGTACTTC. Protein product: CASSLADVGRETQYF.

CDR3 protein: CASSVRQGNYNEQFF. Here the CDR3 DNA reads TGTGCCAGCAGTGTCAGGCAGGGGAACTACAATGAGCAGTTCTTC. The chain links TRBV6-4 to TRBJ2-1, with D possibly TRBD1 on 6 matching bases. The germline CDR1 and CDR2 sequences are MRHNA and SNTAGT. This CDR3 is built from 15 residues. The ends were cut back, 4 bases at V and 3 bases at J, with 13 bases in the middle.

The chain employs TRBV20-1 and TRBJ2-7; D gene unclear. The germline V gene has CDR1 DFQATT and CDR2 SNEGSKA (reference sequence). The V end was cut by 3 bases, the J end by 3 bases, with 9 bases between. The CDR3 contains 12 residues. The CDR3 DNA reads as TGCAGTGCTAGGTCCTCGTACTACGAGCAGTACTTC. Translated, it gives CSARSSYYEQYF.

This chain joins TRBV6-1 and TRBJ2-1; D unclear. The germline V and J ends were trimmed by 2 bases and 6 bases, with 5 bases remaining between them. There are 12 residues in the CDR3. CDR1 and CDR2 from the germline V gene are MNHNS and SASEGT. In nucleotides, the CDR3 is TGTGCCAGCAGTGAATTGGGCAATGAGCAGTTCTTC. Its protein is CASSELGNEQFF.

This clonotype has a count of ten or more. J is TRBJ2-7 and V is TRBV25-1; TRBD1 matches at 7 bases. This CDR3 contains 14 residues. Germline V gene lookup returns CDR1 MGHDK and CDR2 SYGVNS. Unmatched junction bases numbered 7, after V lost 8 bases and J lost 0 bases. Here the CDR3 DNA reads TGTGCCAGCTTACAGGGGCTAGTCTCCTACGAGCAGTACTTC. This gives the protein CASLQGLVSYEQYF.